This TCR beta chain was obtained from a study of blood T cell repertoires in COVID-19. Overall study context: The analysed material was cDNA or gDNA that came from T cells, B-cell-depleted T cells, or PBMCs.

Original processing methods: From reference gene primer amplification, estimates of nucleated cell counts were derived. The protocol was immunoSEQ multiplex PCR, while the TCRdb copy is restricted to in-frame clones and leaves out a portion. V, J and clone size are those of that table, while D and trimming were read from the DNA. The sample consists of 240,000 or so clones, approximately 82% of them appearing once. This clone was observed a handful of times. This CDR3 is built from 16 residues. Germline CDR1 is MNHEY and CDR2 is SVGEGT. With 1 base removed from V and 4 bases from J, the gap between germline ends came to 13 bases.

The chain is built from TRBV6-2 or TRBV6-3 and TRBJ2-2, with a tentative D call TRBD2 (6 bases). Sequenced input: peripheral blood. This clonotype was sampled from a man under 40 who had recovered from COVID-19. Here the CDR3 DNA reads TGTGCCAGCAGTTACTTCGGCCCAGCGGGCACCGGGGAGCTGTTTTTT. This sequence encodes CASSYFGPAGTGELFF.